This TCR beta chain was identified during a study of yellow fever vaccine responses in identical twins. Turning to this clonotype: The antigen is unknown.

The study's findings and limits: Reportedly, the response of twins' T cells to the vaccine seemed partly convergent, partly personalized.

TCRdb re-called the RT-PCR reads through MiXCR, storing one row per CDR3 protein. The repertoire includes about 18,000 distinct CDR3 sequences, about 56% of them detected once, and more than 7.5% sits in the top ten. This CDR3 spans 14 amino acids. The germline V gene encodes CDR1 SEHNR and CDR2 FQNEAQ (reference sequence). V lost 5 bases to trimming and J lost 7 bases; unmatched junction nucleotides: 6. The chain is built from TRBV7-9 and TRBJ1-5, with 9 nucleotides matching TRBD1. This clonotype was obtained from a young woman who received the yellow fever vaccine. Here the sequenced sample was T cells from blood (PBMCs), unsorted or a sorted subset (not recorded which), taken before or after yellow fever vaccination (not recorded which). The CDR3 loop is CASSRDRETQPQHF. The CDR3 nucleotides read TGTGCCAGCAGCCGGGACAGGGAGACGCAGCCCCAGCATTTT.